These 7 T cell receptor beta chains came from one sample sequenced in a study of CD8+ T cells in alopecia areata. cDNA reverse transcribed from extracted RNA served as the sequencing template. Assay: immunoSEQ multiplex PCR; the TCRdb copy retains only in-frame clones and omits some. The sample holds 100,000 to 150,000 clones, approximately 58% seen once. This specimen consisted of CD4+ T cells sorted from blood, obtained at week 0. These receptors were collected from a human donor with alopecia areata.

This clone turned up a few times. V is TRBV28 and J is TRBJ2-1, with unresolved D. Trimming shortened V by 3 bases and J by 4 bases, and 13 bases separated the two germline ends. The length of the CDR3 is 15 residues. In germline, CDR1 is MDHEN, CDR2 SYDVKM. CDR3 DNA sequence: TGTGCCAGCAGTTTTTCCCTAGTCACATACAATGAGCAGTTCTTC. It encodes CASSFSLVTYNEQFF.

This chain uses TRBV6-5 with TRBJ2-2; a weak D match, TRBD1 (6 bases). Looked up from germline, CDR1 is MNHEY and CDR2 is SVGAGI. Trimming pared 5 bases from V and 3 bases from J, leaving 10 bases between. This CDR3 contains 14 residues. CDR3 nucleotides: TGTGCCAGCAGTACGGGACAACACACCGGGGAGCTGTTTTTT. It encodes CASSTGQHTGELFF.

This clone was found a few times. The CDR3 region is CASSFRGAETQYF. The CDR3 coding sequence is TGTGCCAGCAGCTTCCGGGGAGCGGAGACCCAGTACTTC. The V gene is TRBV5-6, the J gene TRBJ2-5; TRBD2 is a possible D gene (5 bases). V dropped 2 bases and J dropped 5 bases, with 10 bases sitting between them. Germline loops: CDR1 SGHDT, CDR2 YYEEEE. This CDR3 comprises 13 residues. The full variable domain, with the rest looked up from reference TRBV5-6 and TRBJ2-5, is DAGVTQSPTHLIKTRGQQVTLRCSPKSGHDTVSWYQQALGQGPQFIFQYYEEEERQRGNFPDRFSGHQFPNYSSELNVNALLLGDSALYLCASSFRGAETQYFGPGTRLLVL.

This clone is a singleton in its sample. The chain uses TRBV5-6 and TRBJ1-5, with 7 bases identical to TRBD1. The CDR3 spans 14 residues. In germline, CDR1 is SGHDT, CDR2 YYEEEE. Trimming at V came to 2 bases and at J to 10 bases, leaving 9 bases not matched to a gene. The CDR3 coding sequence is TGTGCCAGCAGCTTTAGCGGCAGGGGGTTACCCCAGCATTTT. It translates to CASSFSGRGLPQHF. Together with reference TRBV5-6 and TRBJ1-5, the CDR3 gives the full variable domain: DAGVTQSPTHLIKTRGQQVTLRCSPKSGHDTVSWYQQALGQGPQFIFQYYEEEERQRGNFPDRFSGHQFPNYSSELNVNALLLGDSALYLCASSFSGRGLPQHFGDGTRLSIL.

The gene calls are TRBV5-4 and TRBJ2-5; TRBD2 is a possible D gene (5 bases). The length of the CDR3 is 15 residues. The V gene's germline CDR1 is SGHNT and CDR2 YYREEE (reference sequence). The germline V and J ends were trimmed by 0 bases and 5 bases, with 14 bases remaining between them. Here the CDR3 reads CASSLVTTAIETQYF. The CDR3 nucleotides read TGTGCCAGCAGCTTGGTGACTACCGCGATCGAGACCCAGTACTTC.

The J gene is TRBJ2-3, the V gene TRBV7-6; TRBD2 agrees at 13 bases. CDR1 and CDR2 (germline): SGHVS, FNYEAQ. V lost 5 bases and J lost 4; bases outside the gene matches: 21. The CDR3 has 21 amino acids. CDR3 sequence: CASSENQGLAGTFLVADTQYF. CDR3 nucleotide sequence: TGTGCCAGCAGCGAGAACCAGGGACTAGCGGGGACTTTTTTAGTGGCAGATACGCAGTATTTT.

The rearrangement joins TRBV2 to TRBJ1-5; maybe TRBD1 (6 bases). This CDR3 is built from 13 residues. The V end lost 7 bases, the J end lost 7 bases, and 14 bases lay between the germline ends. Germline V gene lookup returns CDR1 SNHLY and CDR2 FYNNEI. CDR3 loop: CASKGVQAQPQHF. The DNA of the CDR3 is TGTGCCAGCAAGGGGGTTCAAGCACAGCCCCAGCATTTT.